The next 8 T cell receptor beta chains were all read from a single sample in a study of T cell responses to AZD1222 COVID-19 vaccine (dated by TCRdb to the early 2020s). Library preparation was by the immunoSEQ multiplex PCR assay. Sourced from immuneACCESS, this table was stored by TCRdb with only in-frame sequences that have V and J called. A share of the clones is absent; for the studies checked, an unresolved V gene accounts for under half, and the remainder has no known explanation. The sample data list fewer than 130,000 clones, and about 85% of these were observed just once. 1.6% of the sample belongs to the ten largest clones. This specimen's time point label, interpreted: baseline before first vaccination. Sequenced material: peripheral blood, taken on day 0 of AZD1222 vaccination. These receptor sequences come from an adult in good health.

The chain carries TRBV5-5 and TRBJ1-4, with a tentative D call TRBD1 (6 bases). Germline lookup yields CDR1 SGHKS and CDR2 YYEKEE (reference sequence). The V gene lost 0 bases and the J gene lost 11 bases, with 17 bases spanning the gap. The CDR3 runs 15 residues. CDR3 sequence: CASSLVQGTTGKLFF. In DNA, the CDR3 is TGTGCCAGCAGCTTGGTGCAGGGGACCACAGGGAAACTGTTTTTT.

The chain carries TRBV5-1 and TRBJ1-1; D unclear. Germline values: CDR1 SGHRS, CDR2 YFSETQ. This CDR3 has 12 amino acids. The V end lost 4 bases, the J end lost 4 bases, and 8 bases lay between the germline ends. The CDR3 reads CASSREGTEAFF. DNA of the CDR3: TGCGCCAGCAGCCGCGAGGGCACTGAAGCTTTCTTT.

The V gene is TRBV9, the J gene TRBJ1-3; 11 bases are a match to TRBD1. Per germline, CDR1 SGDLS and CDR2 YYNGEE. CDR3 length: 16 residues. V shed 3 bases, J shed 4 bases, and the junction held 6 bases outside the gene matches. In DNA form, the CDR3 reads TGTGCCAGCAGCGCTTGGGGGACAGGGGGAGGAAACACCATATATTTT. Translation: CASSAWGTGGGNTIYF.

There are a few counts of this clone. Other nucleotide sequences in the sample specify the same CDR3. The V gene is TRBV27, the J gene TRBJ1-1, with unresolved D. The CDR3 sequence is 13 residues long. In germline, CDR1 is MNHEY, CDR2 SMNVEV (reference sequence). V lost 4 bases and J 1 base, leaving 7 bases between the germline ends. CDR3 bases: TGTGCCAGCAGTTCGACACCGAACACTGAAGCTTTCTTT. It codes for CASSSTPNTEAFF.

This clone appeared once. The chain recombines TRBV19 with TRBJ2-2; D gene ambiguous. Trimming removed 6 bases from V and 5 bases from J, with 13 bases in between. The V gene's germline CDR1 is LNHDA and CDR2 SQIVND (reference sequence). The CDR3 contains 14 residues. CDR3 sequence: CASRLSRTTGELFF. DNA of the CDR3: TGTGCCAGTAGACTGTCGAGGACGACCGGGGAGCTGTTTTTT.

This clone was detected only once. This chain links TRBV6-5 with TRBJ2-7, with 7 bases fitting TRBD1. The CDR3 runs 13 residues. Germline assignment: CDR1 MNHEY and CDR2 SVGAGI. V gave up 9 bases and J gave up 12 bases; unmatched junction bases: 17. CDR3 DNA sequence: TGTGCCAGTTTGTCCGGGACAGAGCCCGATGTGTACTTC. This codes for CASLSGTEPDVYF.

J is TRBJ2-1 and V is TRBV11-3; perhaps TRBD2 as D (6 bases). Germline V gene lookup returns CDR1 SGHNT and CDR2 YENEEA. CDR3 length: 15 amino acids. V gave up 5 bases and J gave up 4 bases, with 15 bases separating them. Here the CDR3 reads CASSPSEGTYNEQFF. The CDR3 region has the DNA TGTGCCAGCAGCCCTAGCGAGGGAACTTACAATGAGCAGTTCTTC.

V gene TRBV21-1 combines with J gene TRBJ2-3; the table gives TRBD1 as D, unverified against the DNA. TRBV21-1 is a pseudogene. CDR3 length: 16 residues. The CDR3 protein is CASSKGGTGSTDTQYF. CDR3 in DNA: TGTGCCAGCAGCAAAGGTGGGACAGGCAGCACAGATACGCAGTATTTT.